The rows below give T cell receptor beta chains drawn from one sample of a study of tumor-infiltrating lymphocytes in localized non-small cell lung cancer. Measured with immunoSEQ multiplex PCR; TCRdb has only the in-frame clones, and not every one. The sample records 11,000 or so clones, about 70% being singletons. The sequenced sample was uninvolved lung tissue not adjacent to the tumor. The receptor set was obtained from a human donor with non-small cell lung cancer. Each CDR3 is given with its conserved first and last residue. A D gene is named only where the DNA matches it firmly. Clone size is shown for a subset of rows, as once, few, many or a class of expanded clone.

d_call: NA
v_call: TRBV5-8
j_call: TRBJ1-1
clone_size: NA
cdr3_nt: TGTGCCAGCAACCGGTCGCCTGAAGCTTTCTTT
cdr3_aa: CASNRSPEAFF

d_call: NA
v_call: TRBV9
j_call: TRBJ2-4
clone_size: few
cdr3_nt: TGTGCCAGCAGCGCCGGACACATTCTAGCCAAAAACATTCAGTACTTC
cdr3_aa: CASSAGHILAKNIQYF

d_call: TRBD1
v_call: TRBV15
j_call: TRBJ1-6
clone_size: NA
cdr3_nt: TGTGCCACCAGCAGGGGACAGAATAATTCACCCCTCCACTTT
cdr3_aa: CATSRGQNNSPLHF

d_call: NA
v_call: TRBV6-5
j_call: TRBJ2-7
clone_size: NA
cdr3_nt: TGTGCCAGCAGATCTCAGGTGTACGAGCAGTACTTC
cdr3_aa: CASRSQVYEQYF

d_call: TRBD2
v_call: TRBV29-1
j_call: TRBJ2-1
clone_size: NA
cdr3_nt: TGCAGCGTTCGTCTATGGACTAGAAGCTACAATGAGCAGTTCTTC
cdr3_aa: CSVRLWTRSYNEQFF

d_call: TRBD2
v_call: TRBV4-3
j_call: TRBJ2-1
clone_size: NA
cdr3_nt: TGCGCCAGCAGCGACGTGTTGGGCGGGAGGGACCAGTTCTTC
cdr3_aa: CASSDVLGGRDQFF

d_call: NA
v_call: TRBV7-2
j_call: TRBJ2-5
clone_size: NA
cdr3_nt: TGTGCCAGCAGCTTAGTAAGGACTCAAGAGACCCAGTACTTC
cdr3_aa: CASSLVRTQETQYF

d_call: TRBD1
v_call: TRBV9
j_call: TRBJ2-3
clone_size: NA
cdr3_nt: TGTGCCAGCAGCCTAGACAGGGGAGCAGATACGCAGTATTTT
cdr3_aa: CASSLDRGADTQYF

d_call: TRBD2
v_call: TRBV29-1
j_call: TRBJ2-2
clone_size: few
cdr3_nt: TGCAGCGTCAAAACGGGGGGGCTAGACACCGGGGAGCTGTTTTTT
cdr3_aa: CSVKTGGLDTGELFF

d_call: NA
v_call: TRBV10-2
j_call: TRBJ2-5
clone_size: NA
cdr3_nt: TGCGCCAGCCAGTCCGGGGCCATGGAGGAGACCCAGTACTTC
cdr3_aa: CASQSGAMEETQYF

d_call: NA
v_call: TRBV28
j_call: TRBJ2-7
clone_size: NA
cdr3_nt: TGTGCCAGCACCCCGGTAGGGGCAGGGCCGAATCGCTTCCCGTACGAGCAGTACTTC
cdr3_aa: CASTPVGAGPNRFPYEQYF

d_call: NA
v_call: TRBV5-1
j_call: TRBJ2-2
clone_size: NA
cdr3_nt: TGCGCCAGCAGCATCCAGGTTGATGCCGGGGAGCTGTTTTTT
cdr3_aa: CASSIQVDAGELFF

d_call: NA
v_call: TRBV7-8
j_call: TRBJ2-5
clone_size: few
cdr3_nt: TGTGCCAGCAGCTCCGGACCGCAGGGAGGAGAGACCCAGTACTTC
cdr3_aa: CASSSGPQGGETQYF

d_call: TRBD1
v_call: TRBV19
j_call: TRBJ1-2
clone_size: medium-sized
cdr3_nt: TGTGCCAGTAGTATCGGGACAGGGCAGTCGGCATATGGCTACACCTTC
cdr3_aa: CASSIGTGQSAYGYTF

d_call: NA
v_call: TRBV6-6
j_call: TRBJ2-3
clone_size: NA
cdr3_nt: TGTGCCAGCAGGGACCTTCGGAGGGAAGCCACAGATACGCAGTATTTT
cdr3_aa: CASRDLRREATDTQYF

d_call: NA
v_call: TRBV7-9
j_call: TRBJ1-2
clone_size: NA
cdr3_nt: TGTGCCAGCAGCTTAGCTCCAACAGATGGCTACACCTTC
cdr3_aa: CASSLAPTDGYTF

d_call: NA
v_call: TRBV21-1
j_call: TRBJ1-5
clone_size: NA
cdr3_nt: TGTGCCAGCAGCAAGGAGGGGCCGGGGAGCAATCAGCCCCAGCATTTT
cdr3_aa: CASSKEGPGSNQPQHF